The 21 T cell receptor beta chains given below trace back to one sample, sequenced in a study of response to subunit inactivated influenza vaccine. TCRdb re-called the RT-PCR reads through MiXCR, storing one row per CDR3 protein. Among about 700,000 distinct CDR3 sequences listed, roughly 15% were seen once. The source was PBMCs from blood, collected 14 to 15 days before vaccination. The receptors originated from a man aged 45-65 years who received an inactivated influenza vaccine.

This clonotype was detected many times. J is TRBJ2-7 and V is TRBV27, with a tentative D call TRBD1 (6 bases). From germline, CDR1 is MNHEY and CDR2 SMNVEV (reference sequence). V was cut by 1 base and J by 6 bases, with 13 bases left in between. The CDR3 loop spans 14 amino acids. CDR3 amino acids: CASSLYTTGTEQYF. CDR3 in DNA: TGTGCCAGCAGTTTATACACCACAGGGACCGAGCAGTACTTC.

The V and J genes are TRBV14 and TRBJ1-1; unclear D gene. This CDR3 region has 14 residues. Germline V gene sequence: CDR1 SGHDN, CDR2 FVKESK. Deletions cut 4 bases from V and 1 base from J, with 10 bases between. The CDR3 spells CASSLLGRNTEAFF. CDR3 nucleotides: TGTGCCAGCAGCCTTTTGGGCAGGAACACTGAAGCTTTCTTT.

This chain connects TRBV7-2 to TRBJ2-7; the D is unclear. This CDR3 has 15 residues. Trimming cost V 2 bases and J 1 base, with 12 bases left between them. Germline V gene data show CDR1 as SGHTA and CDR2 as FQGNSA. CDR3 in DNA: TGTGCCAGCAGCTTAATGTGGTCAGCGTCCTACGAGCAGTACTTC. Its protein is CASSLMWSASYEQYF.

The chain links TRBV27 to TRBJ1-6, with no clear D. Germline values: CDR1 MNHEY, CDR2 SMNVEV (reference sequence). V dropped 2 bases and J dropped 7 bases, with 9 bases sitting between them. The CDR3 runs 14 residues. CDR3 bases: TGTGCCAGCAGTTTAGGGAATGGCAATTCACCCCTCCACTTT. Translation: CASSLGNGNSPLHF.

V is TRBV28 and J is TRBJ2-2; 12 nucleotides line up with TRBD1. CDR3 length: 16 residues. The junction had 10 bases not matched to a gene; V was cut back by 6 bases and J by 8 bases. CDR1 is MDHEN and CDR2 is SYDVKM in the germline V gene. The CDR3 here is CASSRPGQGAPGELFF. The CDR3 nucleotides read TGTGCCAGCAGCCGACCGGGACAGGGGGCACCGGGGGAGCTGTTTTTT.

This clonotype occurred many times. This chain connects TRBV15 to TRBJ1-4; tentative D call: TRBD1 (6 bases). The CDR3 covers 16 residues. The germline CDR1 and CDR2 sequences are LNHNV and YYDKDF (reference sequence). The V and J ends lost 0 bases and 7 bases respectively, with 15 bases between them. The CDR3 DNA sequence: TGTGCCACCAGCAGAGATGGGGGGGGCCTATCTGAAAAACTGTTTTTT. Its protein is CATSRDGGGLSEKLFF.

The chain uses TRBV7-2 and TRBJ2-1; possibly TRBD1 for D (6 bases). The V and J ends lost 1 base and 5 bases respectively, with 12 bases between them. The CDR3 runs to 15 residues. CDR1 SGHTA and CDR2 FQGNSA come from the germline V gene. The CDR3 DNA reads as TGTGCCAGCAGCTTAGTTACAGGGAATCACAATGAGCAGTTCTTC. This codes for CASSLVTGNHNEQFF. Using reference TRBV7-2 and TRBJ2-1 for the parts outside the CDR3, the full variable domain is GAGVSQSPSNKVTEKGKDVELRCDPISGHTALYWYRQSLGQGLEFLIYFQGNSAPDKSGLPSDRFSAERTGGSVSTLTIQRTQQEDSAVYLCASSLVTGNHNEQFFGPGTRLTVL.

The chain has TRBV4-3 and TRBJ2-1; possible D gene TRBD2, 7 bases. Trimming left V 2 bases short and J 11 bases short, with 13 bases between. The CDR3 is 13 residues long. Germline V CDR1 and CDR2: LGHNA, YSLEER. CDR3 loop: CASSQHRGAQQFF. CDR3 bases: TGCGCCAGCAGCCAACACCGGGGGGCTCAGCAGTTCTTC.

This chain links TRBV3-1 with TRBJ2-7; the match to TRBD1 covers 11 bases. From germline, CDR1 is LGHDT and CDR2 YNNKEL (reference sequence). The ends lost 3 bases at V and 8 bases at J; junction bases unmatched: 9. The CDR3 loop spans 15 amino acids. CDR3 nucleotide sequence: TGTGCCAGCAGCCAGAACCTGGGGACAGGGGGGAAGCAGTACTTC. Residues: CASSQNLGTGGKQYF.

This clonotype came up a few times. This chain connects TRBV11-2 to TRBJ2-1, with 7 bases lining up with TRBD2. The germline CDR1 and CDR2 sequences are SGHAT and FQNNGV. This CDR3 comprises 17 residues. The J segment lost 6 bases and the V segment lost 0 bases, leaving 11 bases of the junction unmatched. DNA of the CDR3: TGTGCCAGCAGCTTAGAGCCTAGCGGCCCCTTGGGCAATGAGCAGTTCTTC. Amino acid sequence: CASSLEPSGPLGNEQFF.

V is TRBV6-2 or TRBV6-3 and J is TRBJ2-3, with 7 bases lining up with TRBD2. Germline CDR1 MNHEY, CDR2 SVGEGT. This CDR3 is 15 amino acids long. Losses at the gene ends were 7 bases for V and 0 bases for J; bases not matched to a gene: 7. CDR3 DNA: TGTGCCAGCAACGTAGCGGGCTCTAGCACAGATACGCAGTATTTT. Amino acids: CASNVAGSSTDTQYF.

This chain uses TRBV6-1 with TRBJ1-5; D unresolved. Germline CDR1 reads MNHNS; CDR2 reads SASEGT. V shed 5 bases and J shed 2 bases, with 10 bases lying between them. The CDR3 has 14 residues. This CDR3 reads CASSPYLGNQPQHF. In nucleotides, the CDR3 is TGTGCCAGCAGTCCTTACCTAGGCAATCAGCCCCAGCATTTT.

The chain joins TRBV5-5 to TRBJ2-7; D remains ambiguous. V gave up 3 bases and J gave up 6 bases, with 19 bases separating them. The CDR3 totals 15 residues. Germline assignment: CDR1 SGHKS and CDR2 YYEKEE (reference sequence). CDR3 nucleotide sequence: TGTGCCAGCAGCTCCAGTTCCTGGGCTGAGACCGAGCAGTACTTC. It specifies CASSSSSWAETEQYF.

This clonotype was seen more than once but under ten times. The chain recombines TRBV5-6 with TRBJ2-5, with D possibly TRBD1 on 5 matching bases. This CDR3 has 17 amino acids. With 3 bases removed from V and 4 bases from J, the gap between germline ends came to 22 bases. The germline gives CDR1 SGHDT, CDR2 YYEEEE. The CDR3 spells CASSSPRQIIVGETQYF. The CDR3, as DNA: TGTGCCAGCAGCTCTCCGCGACAGATCATCGTGGGAGAGACCCAGTACTTC.

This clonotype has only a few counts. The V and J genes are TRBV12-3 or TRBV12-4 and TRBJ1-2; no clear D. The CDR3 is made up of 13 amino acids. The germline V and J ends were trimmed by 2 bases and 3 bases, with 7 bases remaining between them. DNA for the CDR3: TGTGCCAGCAGTTTAAACAACGACTATGGCTACACCTTC. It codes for CASSLNNDYGYTF.

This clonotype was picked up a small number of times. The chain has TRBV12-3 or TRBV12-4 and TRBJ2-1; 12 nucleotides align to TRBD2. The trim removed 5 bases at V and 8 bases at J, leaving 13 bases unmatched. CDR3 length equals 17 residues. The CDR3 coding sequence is TGTGCCAGCAGTCTCGACGGACTAGCGGGACGAACAGATGAGCAGTTCTTC. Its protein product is CASSLDGLAGRTDEQFF.

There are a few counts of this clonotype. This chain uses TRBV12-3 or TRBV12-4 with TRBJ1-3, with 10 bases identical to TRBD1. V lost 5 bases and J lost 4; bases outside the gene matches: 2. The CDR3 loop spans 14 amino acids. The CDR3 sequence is CASSTTGGGNTIYF. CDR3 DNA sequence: TGTGCCAGCAGTACGACAGGGGGCGGAAACACCATATATTTT.

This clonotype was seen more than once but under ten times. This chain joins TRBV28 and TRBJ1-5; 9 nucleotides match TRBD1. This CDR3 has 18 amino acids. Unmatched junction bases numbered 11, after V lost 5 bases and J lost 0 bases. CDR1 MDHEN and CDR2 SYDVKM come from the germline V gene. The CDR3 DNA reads TGTGCCAGCAGTATACCGACAGGGGGACGTTATAGCAATCAGCCCCAGCATTTT. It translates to CASSIPTGGRYSNQPQHF.

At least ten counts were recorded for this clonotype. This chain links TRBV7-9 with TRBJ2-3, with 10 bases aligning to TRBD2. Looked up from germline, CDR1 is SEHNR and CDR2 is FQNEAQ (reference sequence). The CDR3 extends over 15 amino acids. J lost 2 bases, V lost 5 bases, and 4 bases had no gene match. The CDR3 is CASSPGTSDTDTQYF. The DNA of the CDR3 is TGTGCCAGCAGCCCCGGGACTAGCGACACAGATACGCAGTATTTT.

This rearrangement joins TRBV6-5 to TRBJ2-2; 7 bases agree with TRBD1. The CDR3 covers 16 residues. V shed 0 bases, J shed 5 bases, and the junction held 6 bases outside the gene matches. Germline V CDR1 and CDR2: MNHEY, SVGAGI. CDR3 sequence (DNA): TGTGCCAGCAGTTACTCTTGGACAGGCAAGACCGGGGAGCTGTTTTTT. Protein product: CASSYSWTGKTGELFF.

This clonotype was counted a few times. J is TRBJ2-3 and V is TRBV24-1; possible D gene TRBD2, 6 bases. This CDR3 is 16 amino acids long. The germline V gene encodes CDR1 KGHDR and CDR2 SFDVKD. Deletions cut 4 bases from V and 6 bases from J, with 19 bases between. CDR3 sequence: CATSDPKAAGRDTQYF. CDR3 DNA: TGTGCCACCAGTGACCCGAAGGCGGCGGGACGGGATACGCAGTATTTT.